This entry features one T cell receptor beta chain sequence. Those enrolled in Seattle joined during active infection and were followed longitudinally afterward. This specimen comes from a study of blood T cell repertoires in COVID-19. Study overall: COVID-19 samples collected from the United States, Italy and Spain covered acute and convalescent phases.

Generated by immunoSEQ multiplex PCR, the TCRdb table keeps only in-frame clones and is missing some. The sample gives under 450,000 clones, about 89% of which show up once; roughly 1.6% is in the top ten. CDR3 size: 14 residues. Per germline, CDR1 MNHEY and CDR2 SMNVEV (reference sequence). Trimming stripped 7 bases from V and 1 base from J, with 10 bases between. The chain uses TRBV27 and TRBJ2-2; no clear D. Sequenced sample: peripheral blood. The origin of this receptor is a middle-aged woman with COVID-19, enrolled during active disease. The chain's CDR3 is CASTERMNTGELFF. CDR3 coding DNA: TGTGCCAGCACCGAGCGAATGAACACCGGGGAGCTGTTTTTT.